The present T cell receptor beta chain was sequenced within a study of shared clonotypes between healthy human individuals. Whole-study findings and limits: The sharing of 5% to 5.5% of naive CD4 clonotypes was seen across several donors. The donor pool, a small one, limited the genetic and exposure-history diversity represented.

V shed 7 bases and J shed 10 bases, with 17 bases lying between them. The CDR3 contains 13 residues. From germline, CDR1 is SNHLY and CDR2 FYNNEI. Per the study methods: Sequence data from immunoSEQ were junction-only and lacked quality scores; consequently, filtering differed. Here immunoSEQ multiplex PCR was the method, and the copy in TCRdb shows in-frame clones only, minus some. V and J calls and clone size are as listed in that table; D and trimming were resolved from the DNA. The sample has 2.5 million or so clones, approximately 92% seen once. As for this clone: Its specificity is unknown.

The receptor's source is a man between 18 and 29 years old in good health. The chain carries TRBV2 and TRBJ2-4; maybe TRBD1 (5 bases). Material for sequencing was naive CD4+ T cells sorted from blood. Regarding subset: CD45RA+ positively selected. CDR3 DNA: TGTGCCAGCAAAAACAGGATTTTCCCTATTCAGTACTTC. It encodes CASKNRIFPIQYF.